The clone carrying this TCR beta chain has at least ten counts. Template switching added a universal primer site; cDNA carried unique molecular identifiers. From the 5' RACE reads, TCRdb called clonotypes with MiXCR, one entry per CDR3 protein. The table includes around 650,000 distinct CDR3 sequences, about 7.6% detected once. The sample belongs to a study of identical twins. CDR1 is DFQATT and CDR2 is SNEGSKA in the germline V gene (reference sequence). V lost 4 bases and J lost 8; bases outside the gene matches: 11. This CDR3 contains 16 residues. The data also belong to a second study, concerning yellow fever vaccine responses in identical twins. That source adds: Reported findings indicate that twins' vaccine T cell responses seemed partially convergent, partially personalized.

The receptor was isolated from a woman younger than 30 in good health. The rearrangement links TRBV20-1 to TRBJ2-3, with 14 bases that match TRBD2. Material for sequencing was PBMCs. Here the CDR3 reads CSATGTSGSSVVTQYF. The CDR3 nucleotides read TGCAGTGCTACGGGGACTAGCGGGAGTTCGGTCGTTACGCAGTATTTT.